The 2 T cell receptor beta chains listed next were all sequenced from one sample in a study of control samples from healthy donors and cancer patients. TCRdb keeps only in-frame clones here, not all; method: immunoSEQ multiplex PCR. This table holds 10,000 to 15,000 clones, approximately 93% found once. The sequencing input was PBMCs. These receptors originate from a man older than 75 with lung cancer.

This clone was picked up a small number of times. The chain is built from TRBV7-9 and TRBJ1-5; 7 bases fit TRBD1. Germline CDR1 is SEHNR and CDR2 is FQNEAQ (reference sequence). The junction had 2 bases not matched to a gene; V was cut back by 4 bases and J by 2 bases. This CDR3 comprises 14 residues. The CDR3 DNA reads as TGTGCCAGCAGCTCCGACAGGGGCAATCAGCCCCAGCATTTT. This codes for CASSSDRGNQPQHF.

The V call is TRBV28, the J call TRBJ1-2, with 7 bases fitting TRBD1. With 11 bases clipped from V and 3 bases from J, the junction kept 9 bases outside the gene matches. The CDR3 has 13 amino acids. Germline lookup yields CDR1 MDHEN and CDR2 SYDVKM. Written as DNA, the CDR3 is TGTGCCTCCCGAGAAGGGGGCGACTATGGCTACACCTTC. The encoded protein is CASREGGDYGYTF.